Reported below is one TCR beta chain. The target antigen is unknown. The source of the sample is a study of cytomegalovirus exposure and HLA in healthy donors. Findings of the study overall: Among immune exposure information, only CMV serostatus was available.

PCR involved 60 Vbeta and 13 Jbeta primers. Profiling relied on immunoSEQ multiplex PCR, and the TCRdb table lists in-frame clones only, not all of them. The repertoire holds roughly 250,000 clones, with approximately 84% as singletons. CDR1 SEHNR and CDR2 FQNEAQ come from the germline V gene (reference sequence). Trimming left V 2 bases short and J 6 bases short, with 17 bases between. The length of the CDR3 is 15 residues. The chain links TRBV7-9 to TRBJ2-7; TRBD2 might be the D (6 bases). Material for sequencing was PBMCs. This clonotype originated in a woman in her forties in good health and CMV-seropositive. The CDR3 DNA reads as TGTGCCAGCAGCTTATTGCGGGAAATGTCGGGCGAGCAGTACTTC. This gives the protein CASSLLREMSGEQYF. The full variable domain, completed using reference TRBV7-9 and TRBJ2-7, is DTGVSQNPRHKITKRGQNVTFRCDPISEHNRLYWYRQTLGQGPEFLTYFQNEAQLEKSRLLSDRFSAERPKGSFSTLEIQRTEQGDSAMYLCASSLLREMSGEQYFGPGTRLTVT.